A selection of T cell receptor beta chains follows, all from one sample in a study of CD8 T cells in ankylosing spondylitis. TCRdb called the 5' RACE reads again in MiXCR, with one record for every CDR3 protein. The sample yields about 220,000 distinct CDR3 sequences, approximately 20% seen once. Material: blood, either unsorted or a sorted T cell fraction (not recorded which). The origin of the receptors is a male donor with ankylosing spondylitis. The CDR3 runs from the conserved cysteine through the conserved F or W. D genes are given only for firm matches. Clone size is given for some rows only: seen once, a few or many times, or a class if the clone is expanded.

v_gene: TRBV7-9; len: 16; d_gene: NA; j_gene: TRBJ1-1; abundance: NA; CDR3nt: TGTGCCAGCAGCTTTTGGGGGAGGGGGTCCGAGACTGAAGCTTTCTTT; CDR3aa: CASSFWGRGSETEAFF
v_gene: TRBV5-1; len: 15; d_gene: NA; j_gene: TRBJ1-2; abundance: few; CDR3nt: TGCGCCAGCAGCCTGGAGCAGGGTGGGAACTATGGCTACACCTTC; CDR3aa: CASSLEQGGNYGYTF
v_gene: TRBV6-1; len: 14; d_gene: NA; j_gene: TRBJ1-1; abundance: NA; CDR3nt: TGTGCCAGCAGGTGGGGGGCCCAGGGCACTGAAGCTTTCTTT; CDR3aa: CASRWGAQGTEAFF
v_gene: TRBV24-1; len: 15; d_gene: NA; j_gene: TRBJ1-1; abundance: few; CDR3nt: TGTGCCACCAGTGAGTCGACGGTGGTGAACACTGAAGCTTTCTTT; CDR3aa: CATSESTVVNTEAFF
v_gene: TRBV5-1; len: 16; d_gene: NA; j_gene: TRBJ2-7; abundance: NA; CDR3nt: TGCGCCAGCAGCAATATCGTTGGGGAAACCGGCTACGAGCAGTACTTC; CDR3aa: CASSNIVGETGYEQYF
v_gene: TRBV29-1; len: 11; d_gene: NA; j_gene: TRBJ1-1; abundance: few; CDR3nt: TGCAGCGTTGAAGATCTCAAGGAGGGTTTCTTT; CDR3aa: CSVEDLKEGFF
v_gene: TRBV15; len: 15; d_gene: NA; j_gene: TRBJ2-5; abundance: NA; CDR3nt: TGTGCCACCAGCAGAGTCCGGCAGATACAAGAGACCCAGTACTTC; CDR3aa: CATSRVRQIQETQYF
v_gene: TRBV3-1; len: 15; d_gene: TRBD1; j_gene: TRBJ1-1; abundance: NA; CDR3nt: TGTGCCAGCAGCAACTACAGGGGAGGGGAGACTGAAGCTTTCTTT; CDR3aa: CASSNYRGGETEAFF
v_gene: TRBV3-1; len: 15; d_gene: NA; j_gene: TRBJ2-1; abundance: few; CDR3nt: TGTGCCAGCAGCCAGGACATGAGCTCCTACAATGAGCAGTTCTTC; CDR3aa: CASSQDMSSYNEQFF
v_gene: TRBV2; len: 16; d_gene: TRBD1; j_gene: TRBJ2-1; abundance: NA; CDR3nt: TGTGCCAGCAGTGTGTCCCAGGGGGCGTCCTACAATGAGCAGTTCTTC; CDR3aa: CASSVSQGASYNEQFF
v_gene: TRBV7-2; len: 12; d_gene: NA; j_gene: TRBJ2-5; abundance: few; CDR3nt: TGTGCCAGCAGCTTCGTCGATGAGACCCAGTACTTC; CDR3aa: CASSFVDETQYF
v_gene: TRBV15; len: 15; d_gene: TRBD1; j_gene: TRBJ2-1; abundance: few; CDR3nt: TGTGCCACCAGCTCAGGACAGGGGGCATATAATGAGCAGTTCTTC; CDR3aa: CATSSGQGAYNEQFF
v_gene: TRBV4-1; len: 14; d_gene: NA; j_gene: TRBJ1-2; abundance: NA; CDR3nt: TGCGCCAGCAGCCAAGTGGAGGGACCGGAGGGCTACACCTTC; CDR3aa: CASSQVEGPEGYTF
v_gene: TRBV5-1; len: 15; d_gene: NA; j_gene: TRBJ2-1; abundance: NA; CDR3nt: TGCGCCAGCAGCTTGGATGCGGCCGCCTACAATGAGCAGTTCTTC; CDR3aa: CASSLDAAAYNEQFF
v_gene: TRBV6-1; len: 14; d_gene: NA; j_gene: TRBJ1-5; abundance: few; CDR3nt: TGTGCCACTCGAGGGCAGGGCATCAATCAGCCCCAGCATTTT; CDR3aa: CATRGQGINQPQHF
v_gene: TRBV20-1; len: 16; d_gene: TRBD1; j_gene: TRBJ2-7; abundance: NA; CDR3nt: TGCAGTGCTAGAGACCTAACGACAGGGGCGGAATACGAGCAGTACTTC; CDR3aa: CSARDLTTGAEYEQYF
v_gene: TRBV7-9; len: 14; d_gene: NA; j_gene: TRBJ2-1; abundance: NA; CDR3nt: TGTGCCAGCAGCTCCCGGGACACAGGCGGTGAGCAGTTCTTC; CDR3aa: CASSSRDTGGEQFF
v_gene: TRBV7-9; len: 14; d_gene: NA; j_gene: TRBJ2-2; abundance: NA; CDR3nt: TGTGCCAGCAGCTCCTCAGGGTTCACCGGGGAGCTGTTTTTT; CDR3aa: CASSSSGFTGELFF
v_gene: TRBV5-1; len: 16; d_gene: TRBD1; j_gene: TRBJ2-3; abundance: NA; CDR3nt: TGCGCCAGCAGCTATCCCGGACAGGGGGCGAAAGATACGCAGTATTTT; CDR3aa: CASSYPGQGAKDTQYF
v_gene: TRBV5-1; len: 15; d_gene: NA; j_gene: TRBJ1-2; abundance: many; CDR3nt: TGCGCCAGCAGCTCGAGGGACGGCACTAACTATGGCTACACCTTC; CDR3aa: CASSSRDGTNYGYTF
v_gene: TRBV27; len: 14; d_gene: NA; j_gene: TRBJ2-2; abundance: NA; CDR3nt: TGTGCCAGCAGTCCCCGGGACAACCCCGGGGAGCTGTTTTTT; CDR3aa: CASSPRDNPGELFF
v_gene: TRBV7-9; len: 15; d_gene: TRBD2; j_gene: TRBJ2-3; abundance: NA; CDR3nt: TGTGCCAGCAGCCCGCGGGACTACAGCACAGATACGCAGTATTTT; CDR3aa: CASSPRDYSTDTQYF
v_gene: TRBV25-1; len: 15; d_gene: NA; j_gene: TRBJ2-1; abundance: few; CDR3nt: TGTGCCAGCAGTGAGGCGGGAACGACCTACAATGAGCAGTTCTTC; CDR3aa: CASSEAGTTYNEQFF
v_gene: TRBV4-1; len: 14; d_gene: NA; j_gene: TRBJ1-4; abundance: few; CDR3nt: TGCGCCAGCAGCCAAGAGACTGAACTGGAAAAACTGTTTTTT; CDR3aa: CASSQETELEKLFF
v_gene: TRBV20-1; len: 18; d_gene: TRBD2; j_gene: TRBJ2-7; abundance: NA; CDR3nt: TGCAGTGCTAAGGGTTCTAGCGGGAGGGCCGGGTTCTCCTACGAGCAGTACTTC; CDR3aa: CSAKGSSGRAGFSYEQYF
v_gene: TRBV25-1; len: 15; d_gene: NA; j_gene: TRBJ1-1; abundance: many; CDR3nt: TGTGCCAGCAGTGCCGACCCGAGGGGGAGCACTGAAGCTTTCTTT; CDR3aa: CASSADPRGSTEAFF
v_gene: TRBV15; len: 16; d_gene: NA; j_gene: TRBJ2-2; abundance: NA; CDR3nt: TGTGCCACCAGCAGAGAGGGGGCCCCGAACACCGGGGAGCTGTTTTTT; CDR3aa: CATSREGAPNTGELFF
v_gene: TRBV12-3/TRBV12-4; len: 11; d_gene: NA; j_gene: TRBJ2-2; abundance: few; CDR3nt: TGTGCTTTTGTAGAGGGAGGGGAGCTGTTTTTT; CDR3aa: CAFVEGGELFF